This T cell receptor (beta chain) was recovered during a study of T-cell memory formation after mild COVID-19. CDR3 length: 17 amino acids. V lost 0 bases to trimming and J lost 0 bases, with 14 bases between them. The germline gives CDR1 DFQATT, CDR2 SNEGSKA (reference sequence). The table lists this clonotype with a few counts. TCRdb reanalysed the 5' RACE reads using MiXCR and keeps one entry per CDR3 protein. The sample shows hundreds of thousands of distinct CDR3 sequences, roughly 21% of them seen only once. This clonotype was obtained from an adult woman who had mild COVID-19 (a few samples of this study predate the infection). Cell type and time point are not known. The specimen was PBMCs or a T cell subset sorted from them (not recorded which). The chain employs TRBV20-1 and TRBJ2-2, with a weak D call TRBD2 (5 bases). CDR3 coding DNA: TGCAGTGCTAGAGATCCCCTCGAGCGGACGAACACCGGGGAGCTGTTTTTT. The encoded protein is CSARDPLERTNTGELFF.